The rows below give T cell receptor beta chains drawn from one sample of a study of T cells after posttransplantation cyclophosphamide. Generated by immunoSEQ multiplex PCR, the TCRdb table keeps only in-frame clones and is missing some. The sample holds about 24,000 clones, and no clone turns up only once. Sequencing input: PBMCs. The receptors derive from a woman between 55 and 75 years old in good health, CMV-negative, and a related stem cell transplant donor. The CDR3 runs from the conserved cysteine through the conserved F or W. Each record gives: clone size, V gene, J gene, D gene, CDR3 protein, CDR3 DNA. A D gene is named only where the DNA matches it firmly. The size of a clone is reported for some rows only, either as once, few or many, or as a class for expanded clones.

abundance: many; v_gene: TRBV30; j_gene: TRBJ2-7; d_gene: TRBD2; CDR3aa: CAWAPSGSSYEQYF; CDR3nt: TGTGCCTGGGCGCCCAGCGGGAGCTCCTACGAGCAGTACTTC
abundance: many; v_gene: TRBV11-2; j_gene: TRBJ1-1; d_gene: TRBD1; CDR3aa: CASSRTGAVDTEAFF; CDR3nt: TGTGCCAGCAGCAGGACAGGGGCCGTAGACACTGAAGCTTTCTTT
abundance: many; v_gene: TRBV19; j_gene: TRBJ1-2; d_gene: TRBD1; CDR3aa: CASSRDRENYGYTF; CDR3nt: TGTGCCAGTAGCAGGGACAGGGAGAACTATGGCTACACCTTC
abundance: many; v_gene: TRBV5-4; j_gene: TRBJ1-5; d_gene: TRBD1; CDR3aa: CASSRDRSGQPQHF; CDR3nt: TGTGCCAGCAGCCGGGACAGGAGCGGGCAGCCCCAGCATTTT
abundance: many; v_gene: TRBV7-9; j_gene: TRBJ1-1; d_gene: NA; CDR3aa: CASSLGSGGTEAFF; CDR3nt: TGTGCCAGCAGCTTAGGATCCGGCGGGACTGAAGCTTTCTTT
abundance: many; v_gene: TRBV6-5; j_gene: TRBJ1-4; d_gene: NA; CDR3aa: CASSYFGSEKLFF; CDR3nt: TGTGCCAGCAGTTACTTTGGCTCCGAAAAACTGTTTTTT
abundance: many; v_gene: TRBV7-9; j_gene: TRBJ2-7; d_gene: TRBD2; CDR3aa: CASSLPLAGGRDEQYF; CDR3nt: TGTGCCAGCAGCTTACCACTAGCGGGAGGAAGAGACGAGCAGTACTTC
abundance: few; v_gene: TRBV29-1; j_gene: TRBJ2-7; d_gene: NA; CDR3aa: CSVESGSTYEQYF; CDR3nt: TGCAGCGTTGAGAGCGGTTCCACCTACGAGCAGTACTTC
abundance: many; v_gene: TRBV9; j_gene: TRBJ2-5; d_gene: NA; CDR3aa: CASSVGEGQGETQYF; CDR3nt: TGTGCCAGCAGCGTAGGGGAAGGGCAGGGAGAGACCCAGTACTTC
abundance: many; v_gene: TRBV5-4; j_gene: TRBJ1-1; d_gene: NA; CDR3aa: CASSFGGVNTEAFF; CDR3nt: TGTGCCAGCAGCTTCGGAGGGGTGAACACTGAAGCTTTCTTT
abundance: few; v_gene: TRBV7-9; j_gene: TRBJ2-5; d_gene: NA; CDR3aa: CASSPTGFKETQYF; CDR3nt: TGTGCCAGCAGCCCGACGGGGTTCAAAGAGACCCAGTACTTC
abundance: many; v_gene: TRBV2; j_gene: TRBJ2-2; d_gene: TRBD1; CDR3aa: CASSVAQGARELFF; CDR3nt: TGTGCCAGCAGTGTTGCCCAGGGGGCCAGGGAGCTGTTTTTT
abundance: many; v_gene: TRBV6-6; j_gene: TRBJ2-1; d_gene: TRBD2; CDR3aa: CASSGLAGANEQFF; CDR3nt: TGTGCCAGCAGTGGACTAGCGGGAGCCAATGAGCAGTTCTTC
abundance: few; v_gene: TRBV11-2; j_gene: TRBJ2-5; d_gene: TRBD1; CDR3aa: CASSLVWTGSETQYF; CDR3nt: TGTGCCAGCAGCTTAGTTTGGACAGGGTCGGAGACCCAGTACTTC
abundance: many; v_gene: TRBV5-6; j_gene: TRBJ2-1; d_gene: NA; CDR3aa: CASSRTGVGEQFF; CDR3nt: TGTGCCAGCAGCCGGACTGGAGTTGGTGAGCAGTTCTTC
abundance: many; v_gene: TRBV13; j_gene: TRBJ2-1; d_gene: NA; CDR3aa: CASSLGYGNEQFF; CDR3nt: TGTGCCAGCAGCTTAGGGTACGGGAATGAGCAGTTCTTC
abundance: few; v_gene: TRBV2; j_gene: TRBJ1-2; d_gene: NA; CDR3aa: CASSEWANNYGYTF; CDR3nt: TGTGCCAGCAGTGAGTGGGCCAATAACTATGGCTACACCTTC
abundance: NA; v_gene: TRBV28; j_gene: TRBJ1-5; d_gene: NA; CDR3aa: CASGIAQPQHF; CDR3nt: TGTGCCAGCGGTATAGCCCAGCCCCAGCATTTT
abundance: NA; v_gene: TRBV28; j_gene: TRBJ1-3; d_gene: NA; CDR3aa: CASSFAGQGDTIYF; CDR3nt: TGTGCCAGCAGTTTTGCGGGGCAGGGCGACACCATATATTTT
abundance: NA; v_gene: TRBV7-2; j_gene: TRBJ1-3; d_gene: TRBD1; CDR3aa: CASSLVGQGIRNTIYF; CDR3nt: TGTGCCAGCAGCTTAGTGGGACAGGGGATAAGAAACACCATATATTTT
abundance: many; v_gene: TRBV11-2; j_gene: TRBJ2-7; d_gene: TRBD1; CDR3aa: CASSLNAGGIFYEQYF; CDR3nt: TGTGCCAGCAGCTTAAATGCAGGGGGTATCTTCTACGAGCAGTACTTC
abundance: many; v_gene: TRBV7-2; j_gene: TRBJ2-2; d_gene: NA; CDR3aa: CASSLQGPTGELFF; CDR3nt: TGTGCCAGCAGCCTACAGGGTCCTACCGGGGAGCTGTTTTTT
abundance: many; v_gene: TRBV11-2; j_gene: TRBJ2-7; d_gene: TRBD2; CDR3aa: CASSYYPTDASGSYEQYF; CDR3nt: TGTGCCAGCAGCTACTACCCGACTGATGCTAGCGGGAGTTACGAGCAGTACTTC
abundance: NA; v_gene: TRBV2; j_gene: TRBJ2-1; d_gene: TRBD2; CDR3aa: CASSLLLAGARYEQFF; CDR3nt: TGTGCCAGCAGCCTTTTACTAGCGGGGGCGAGATATGAGCAGTTCTTC
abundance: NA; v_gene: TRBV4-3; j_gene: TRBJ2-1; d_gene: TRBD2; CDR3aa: CASSQDVSRGGSYNEQFF; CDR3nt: TGCGCCAGCAGCCAAGATGTATCGCGGGGGGGCTCCTACAATGAGCAGTTCTTC
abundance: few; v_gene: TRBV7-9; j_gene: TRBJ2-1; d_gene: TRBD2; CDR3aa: CASSLEGELAGIDNEQFF; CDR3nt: TGTGCCAGCAGCTTAGAGGGGGAACTAGCGGGTATAGACAATGAGCAGTTCTTC
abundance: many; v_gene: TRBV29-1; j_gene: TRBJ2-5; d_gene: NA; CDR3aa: CSVPGRLGRWETQYF; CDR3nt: TGCAGCGTTCCCGGGCGTTTGGGGAGATGGGAGACCCAGTACTTC
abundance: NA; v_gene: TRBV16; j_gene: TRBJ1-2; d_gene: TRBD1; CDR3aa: CASSQGQGNYGYTF; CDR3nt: TGTGCCAGCAGCCAGGGACAGGGTAACTATGGCTACACCTTC
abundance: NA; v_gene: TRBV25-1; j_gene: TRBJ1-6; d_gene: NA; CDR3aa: CASRPRGGGSPLHF; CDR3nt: TGTGCCAGCAGGCCCCGGGGAGGAGGTTCACCCCTCCACTTT
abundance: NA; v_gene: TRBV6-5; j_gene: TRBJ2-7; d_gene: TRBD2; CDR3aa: CASSQTSGRIYEQYF; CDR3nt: TGTGCCAGCAGCCAGACTAGCGGGAGGATCTACGAGCAGTACTTC
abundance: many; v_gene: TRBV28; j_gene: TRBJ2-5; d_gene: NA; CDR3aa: CASARLETQYF; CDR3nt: TGTGCCAGCGCCCGACTGGAGACCCAGTACTTC
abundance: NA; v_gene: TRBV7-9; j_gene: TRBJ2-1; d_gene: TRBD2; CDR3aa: CASSLRGGSNEQFF; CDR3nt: TGTGCCAGCAGCTTACGGGGAGGGAGCAATGAGCAGTTCTTC
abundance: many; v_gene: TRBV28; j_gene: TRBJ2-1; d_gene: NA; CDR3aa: CASSPRGDEQFF; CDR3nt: TGTGCCAGCAGTCCGCGGGGTGATGAGCAGTTCTTC
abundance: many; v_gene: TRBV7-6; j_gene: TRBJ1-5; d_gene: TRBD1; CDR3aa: CASSSGQGVRQPQHF; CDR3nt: TGTGCCAGCAGTTCAGGACAGGGGGTTAGGCAGCCCCAGCATTTT
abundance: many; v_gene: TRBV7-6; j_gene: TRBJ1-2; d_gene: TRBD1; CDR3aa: CASGVGTGANYGYTF; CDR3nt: TGTGCCAGCGGAGTAGGGACAGGGGCTAACTATGGCTACACCTTC
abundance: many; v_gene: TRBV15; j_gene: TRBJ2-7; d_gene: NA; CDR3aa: CATSSHGEQYF; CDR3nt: TGTGCCACCAGCAGCCACGGCGAGCAGTACTTC
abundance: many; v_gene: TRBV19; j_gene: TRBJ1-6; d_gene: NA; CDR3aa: CASSTAASYNSPLHF; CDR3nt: TGTGCCAGTAGTACGGCGGCCTCCTATAATTCACCCCTCCACTTT
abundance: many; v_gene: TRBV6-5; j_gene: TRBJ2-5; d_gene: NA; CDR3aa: CASSSGETQYF; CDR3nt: TGTGCCAGCAGCTCGGGGGAGACCCAGTACTTC
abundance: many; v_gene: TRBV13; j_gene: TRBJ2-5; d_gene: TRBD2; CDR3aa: CASSWTSGSRLETQYF; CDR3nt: TGTGCCAGCAGCTGGACTAGCGGGTCTCGATTAGAGACCCAGTACTTC
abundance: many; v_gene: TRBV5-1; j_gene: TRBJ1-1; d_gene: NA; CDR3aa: CASSLVPGLNTEAFF; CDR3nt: TGCGCCAGCAGCTTGGTTCCAGGGCTGAACACTGAAGCTTTCTTT
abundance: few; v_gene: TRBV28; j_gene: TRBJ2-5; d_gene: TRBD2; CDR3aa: CASSLLREGYQETQYF; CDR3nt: TGTGCCAGCAGTTTATTAAGGGAGGGCTACCAAGAGACCCAGTACTTC
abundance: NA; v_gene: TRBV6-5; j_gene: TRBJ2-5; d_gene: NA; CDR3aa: CASSSYWGLETQYF; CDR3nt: TGTGCCAGCAGTTCTTACTGGGGGCTTGAGACCCAGTACTTC
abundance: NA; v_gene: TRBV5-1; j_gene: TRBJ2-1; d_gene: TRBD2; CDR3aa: CASSLEGLAGVNEQFF; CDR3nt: TGCGCCAGCAGCTTGGAAGGACTAGCGGGAGTTAATGAGCAGTTCTTC
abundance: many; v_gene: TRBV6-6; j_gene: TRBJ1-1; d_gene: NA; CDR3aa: CASTPGGSRGAFF; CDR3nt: TGTGCCAGCACTCCCGGAGGCAGCCGGGGAGCTTTCTTT
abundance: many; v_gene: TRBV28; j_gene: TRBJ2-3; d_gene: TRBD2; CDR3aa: CASSLEVAGGTDTQYF; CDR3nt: TGTGCCAGCAGTTTAGAGGTAGCGGGGGGCACAGATACGCAGTATTTT
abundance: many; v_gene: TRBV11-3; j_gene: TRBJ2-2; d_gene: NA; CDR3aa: CASSLIPFGELFF; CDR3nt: TGTGCCAGCAGCTTAATCCCCTTCGGGGAGCTGTTTTTT
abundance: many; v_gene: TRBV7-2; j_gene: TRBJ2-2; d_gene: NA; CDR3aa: CASSSVGGFYTGELFF; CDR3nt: TGTGCCAGCAGCTCAGTGGGCGGGTTCTACACCGGGGAGCTGTTTTTT